This TCR beta chain was sequenced during a study of PD-1 blockade in classical Hodgkin lymphoma. The length of the CDR3 is 14 residues. Germline CDR1 and CDR2: SGHTA and FQGNSA. V was cut by 4 bases and J by 14 bases, with 21 bases left in between. Sample time point: cycle 4 day 1 (C4D1), after 6 weeks of nivolumab. Each patient relapsed following autologous stem cell transplantation, and prior brentuximab vedotin exposure differed. The repertoire was sequenced with immunoSEQ multiplex PCR; TCRdb's copy has only in-frame clones and lacks some. The sample includes some 90,000 clones, around 78% of them seen just once.

The J gene is TRBJ2-4, the V gene TRBV7-2; perhaps TRBD1 as D (5 bases). The material sequenced was peripheral blood mononuclear cells (PBMCs), taken before the fourth cycle of nivolumab. The TCR was taken from a human donor with classical Hodgkin lymphoma. CDR3 coding DNA: TGTGCCAGCAGCTCTGACAGATTGGTGGGAATCGAGTACTTC. Protein sequence: CASSSDRLVGIEYF.